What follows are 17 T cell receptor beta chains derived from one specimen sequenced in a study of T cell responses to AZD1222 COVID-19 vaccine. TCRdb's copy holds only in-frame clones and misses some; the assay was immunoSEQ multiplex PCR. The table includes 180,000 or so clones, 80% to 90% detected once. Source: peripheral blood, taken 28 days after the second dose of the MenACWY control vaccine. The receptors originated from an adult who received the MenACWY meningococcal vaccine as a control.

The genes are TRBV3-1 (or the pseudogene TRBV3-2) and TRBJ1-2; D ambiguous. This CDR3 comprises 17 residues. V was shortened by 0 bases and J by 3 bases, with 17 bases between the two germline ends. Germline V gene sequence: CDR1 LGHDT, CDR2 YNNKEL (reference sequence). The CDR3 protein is CASSQDLRYTCYYGYTF. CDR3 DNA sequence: TGTGCCAGCAGCCAAGATCTCAGGTACACCTGCTACTATGGCTACACCTTC.

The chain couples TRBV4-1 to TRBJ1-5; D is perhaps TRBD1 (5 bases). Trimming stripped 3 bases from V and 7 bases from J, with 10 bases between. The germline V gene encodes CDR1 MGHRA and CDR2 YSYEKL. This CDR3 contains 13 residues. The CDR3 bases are TGCGCCAGCAGCCAGGGGGTAGGACAGCCCCAGCATTTT. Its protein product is CASSQGVGQPQHF.

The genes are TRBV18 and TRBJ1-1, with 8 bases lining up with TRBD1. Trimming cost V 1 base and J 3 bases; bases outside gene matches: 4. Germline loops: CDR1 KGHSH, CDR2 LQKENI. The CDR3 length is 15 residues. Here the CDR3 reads CASSPRGQGDTEAFF. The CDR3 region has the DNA TGTGCCAGCTCACCACGAGGACAGGGAGACACTGAAGCTTTCTTT.

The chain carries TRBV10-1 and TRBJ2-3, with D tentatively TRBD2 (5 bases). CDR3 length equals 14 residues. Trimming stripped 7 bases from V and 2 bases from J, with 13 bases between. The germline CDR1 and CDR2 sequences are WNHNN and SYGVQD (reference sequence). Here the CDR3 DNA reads TGCGCCAGCAAGGCTAGCCTACCCACAGATACGCAGTATTTT. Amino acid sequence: CASKASLPTDTQYF.

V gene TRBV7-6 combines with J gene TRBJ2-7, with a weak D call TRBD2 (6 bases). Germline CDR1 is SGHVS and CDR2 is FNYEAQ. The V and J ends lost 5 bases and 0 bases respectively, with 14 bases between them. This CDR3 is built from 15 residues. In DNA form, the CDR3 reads TGTGCCAGCAGCCGGGGGACTTTTAGCTCCTACGAGCAGTACTTC. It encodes CASSRGTFSSYEQYF.

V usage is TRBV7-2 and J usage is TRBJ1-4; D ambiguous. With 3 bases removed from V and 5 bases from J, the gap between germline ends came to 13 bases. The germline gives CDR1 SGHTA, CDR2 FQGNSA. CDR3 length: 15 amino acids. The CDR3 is CASSFFGQANEKLFF. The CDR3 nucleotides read TGTGCCAGCAGCTTTTTCGGGCAGGCCAATGAAAAACTGTTTTTT.

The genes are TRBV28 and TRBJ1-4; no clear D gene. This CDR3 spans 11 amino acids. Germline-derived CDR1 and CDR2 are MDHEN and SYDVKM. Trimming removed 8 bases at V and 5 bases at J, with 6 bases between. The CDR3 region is CASWQNEKLFF. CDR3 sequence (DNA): TGTGCCAGCTGGCAGAATGAAAAACTGTTTTTT.

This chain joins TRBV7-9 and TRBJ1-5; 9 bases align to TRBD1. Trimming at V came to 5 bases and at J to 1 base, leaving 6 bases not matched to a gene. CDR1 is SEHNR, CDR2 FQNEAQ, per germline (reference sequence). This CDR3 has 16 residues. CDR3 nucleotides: TGTGCCAGCAGCACCCGGACAGGGGAGAGCAATCAGCCCCAGCATTTT. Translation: CASSTRTGESNQPQHF.

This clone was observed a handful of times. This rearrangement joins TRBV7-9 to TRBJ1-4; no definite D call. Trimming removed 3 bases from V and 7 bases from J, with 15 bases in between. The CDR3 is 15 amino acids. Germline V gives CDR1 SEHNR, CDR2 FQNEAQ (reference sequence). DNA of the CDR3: TGTGCCAGCAGCTTGAGACTCCCTTGGGGTGAAAAACTGTTTTTT. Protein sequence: CASSLRLPWGEKLFF.

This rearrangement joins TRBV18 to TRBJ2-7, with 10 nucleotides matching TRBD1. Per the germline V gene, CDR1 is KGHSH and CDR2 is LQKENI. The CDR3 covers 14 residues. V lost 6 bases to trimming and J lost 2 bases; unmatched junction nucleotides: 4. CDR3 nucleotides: TGTGCCAGCTCCTCCGGGACAGGGGCCTACGAGCAGTACTTC. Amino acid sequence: CASSSGTGAYEQYF.

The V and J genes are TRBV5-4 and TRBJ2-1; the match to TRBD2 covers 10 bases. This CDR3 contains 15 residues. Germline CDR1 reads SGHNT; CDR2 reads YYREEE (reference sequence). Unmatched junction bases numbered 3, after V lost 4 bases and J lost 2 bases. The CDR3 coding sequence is TGTGCCAGCAGCCGGACTAGCGGTACCTACAATGAGCAGTTCTTC. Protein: CASSRTSGTYNEQFF.

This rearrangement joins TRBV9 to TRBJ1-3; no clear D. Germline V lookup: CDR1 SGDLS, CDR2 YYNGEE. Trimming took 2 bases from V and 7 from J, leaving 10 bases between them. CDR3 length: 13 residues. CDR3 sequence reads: CASSVHPGNTIYF. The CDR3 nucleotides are TGTGCCAGCAGCGTGCACCCGGGGAACACCATATATTTT. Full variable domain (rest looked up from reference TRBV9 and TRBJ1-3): DSGVTQTPKHLITATGQRVTLRCSPRSGDLSVYWYQQSLDQGLQFLIQYYNGEERAKGNILERFSAQQFPDLHSELNLSSLELGDSALYFCASSVHPGNTIYFGEGSWLTVV.

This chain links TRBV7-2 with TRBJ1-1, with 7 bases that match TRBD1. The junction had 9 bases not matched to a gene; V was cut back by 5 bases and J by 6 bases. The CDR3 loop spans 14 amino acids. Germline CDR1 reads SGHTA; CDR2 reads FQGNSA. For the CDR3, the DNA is TGTGCCAGCAGCGCACAGGGGTTACTCTCTGAAGCTTTCTTT. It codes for CASSAQGLLSEAFF.

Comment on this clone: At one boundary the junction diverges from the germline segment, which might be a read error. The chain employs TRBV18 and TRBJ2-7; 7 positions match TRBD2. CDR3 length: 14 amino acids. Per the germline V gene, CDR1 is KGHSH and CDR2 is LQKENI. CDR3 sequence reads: CASSSPGLSHEQYF. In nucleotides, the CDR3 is TGTGCCAGCTCATCACCGGGACTATCACACGAGCAGTACTTC.

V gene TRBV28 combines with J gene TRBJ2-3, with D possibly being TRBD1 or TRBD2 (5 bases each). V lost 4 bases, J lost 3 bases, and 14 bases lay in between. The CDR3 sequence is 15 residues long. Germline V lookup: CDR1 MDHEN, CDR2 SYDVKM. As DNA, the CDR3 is TGTGCCAGCAGTTCCCCGGGGCTGGGGACAGATACGCAGTATTTT. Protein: CASSSPGLGTDTQYF.

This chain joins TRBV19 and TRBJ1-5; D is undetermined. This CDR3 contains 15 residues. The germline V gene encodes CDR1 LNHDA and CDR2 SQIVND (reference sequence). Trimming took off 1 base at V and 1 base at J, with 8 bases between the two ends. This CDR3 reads CASSIVNPSNQPQHF. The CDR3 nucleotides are TGTGCCAGTAGTATAGTAAATCCCAGCAATCAGCCCCAGCATTTT.

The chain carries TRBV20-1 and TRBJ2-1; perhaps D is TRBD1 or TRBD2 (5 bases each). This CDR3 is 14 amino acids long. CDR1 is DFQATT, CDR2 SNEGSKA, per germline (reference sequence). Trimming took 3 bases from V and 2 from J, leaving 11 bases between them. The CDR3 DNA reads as TGCAGTGCTAGTGGTGGGACCCCCTACAATGAGCAGTTCTTC. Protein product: CSASGGTPYNEQFF.